This T cell receptor (beta chain) is drawn from a study of T cell repertoires in cytomegalovirus infection. Overall study: Recently identified HLA-C-restricted CMV epitopes and well-studied HLA-B-restricted CMV epitopes were used by the study. Overall study findings and caveats: It was HLA-C-restricted CMV-specific TCR beta clonotypes that dominated the response ex vivo.

The CDR3 has 13 amino acids. Trimming stripped 4 bases from V and 4 bases from J, with 10 bases between. Germline-derived CDR1 and CDR2 are MGHRA and YSYEKL. This clonotype was seen more than once but under ten times. Its antigen is as yet unknown. TCRdb re-analysed the reads in MiXCR, keeping a single row per CDR3 protein. The sample includes hundreds of thousands of distinct CDR3 sequences, roughly 46% seen only once; the top ten take around 45%. This chain uses TRBV4-1 with TRBJ1-1, with D perhaps TRBD1 (5 bases). The sequence was collected from a human donor in good health (CMV status not recorded). Some clones in this sample may be carry-over from other donors' samples. Source: cultured PBMCs, taken from culture after CMV antigen stimulation. CDR3 sequence reads: CASSPWQGTEAFF. Here the CDR3 DNA reads TGCGCCAGCAGCCCCTGGCAGGGCACTGAAGCTTTCTTT.